In its sample, the clone carrying this T cell receptor beta chain was seen a few times. The antigen is unknown. This sample is part of a study of cytomegalovirus exposure and HLA in healthy donors. Use of 60 Vbeta and 13 Jbeta primers characterized the PCR. This table comes from immunoSEQ multiplex PCR, and its TCRdb copy is limited to in-frame clones, with some not included. Altogether 150,000 to 200,000 clones are present, roughly 81% being singletons, with the ten largest covering around 2.1%. The CDR3 spans 14 residues. Germline values: CDR1 SGDLS, CDR2 YYNGEE. V gave up 3 bases and J gave up 5 bases, with 15 bases separating them. Study observations and caveats: It was taken for granted in presence/absence analyses that sequencing depth across donors was roughly uniform.

Sequencing was carried out using PBMCs. This sequence originates from a young man in good health and CMV-seropositive. The genes are TRBV9 and TRBJ2-7; D unresolved. Here the CDR3 reads CASSAFDTPHEQYF. In DNA form, the CDR3 reads TGTGCCAGCAGCGCCTTTGACACCCCACACGAGCAGTACTTC.